A selection of T cell receptor beta chains follows, all from one sample in a study of blood T cell repertoires in COVID-19. The data were produced by immunoSEQ multiplex PCR, yet TCRdb's version contains in-frame clones alone and is incomplete. Here the sample spans tens of thousands of clones, 80% being singletons. Sequencing was carried out using peripheral blood. The receptors originated from a man aged 60 to 69 with acute or convalescent COVID-19. Each CDR3 is given with its conserved first and last residue. Fields, in order: V gene, D gene, CDR3 protein. The D gene is left open where the match is weak.

>TRBV11-2|TRBD2
CASSRTPSGGPEQYF
>TRBV6-5|-
CASRERDSDGYTF
>TRBV12-3/TRBV12-4|-
CASPRQNTGELFF
>TRBV3-1/TRBV3-2|-
CASSQGQGVFSGNTIYF
>TRBV14|-
CASSRMTDLEAFF
>TRBV6-5|-
CASSKNRQETQYF
>TRBV2|TRBD2
CASLRGEETQYF
>TRBV7-9|-
CASSRISGTLSPGELFF
>TRBV5-4|-
CASSLGVVETQYF
>TRBV6-1|-
CASSEAVGGNSPLHF
>TRBV7-9|-
CASSLDRQKLFF
>TRBV6-5|-
CASRLFQETQYF
>TRBV19|-
CASGRGIMNTEAFF
>TRBV18|-
CASSPMVGETQYF
>TRBV10-3|-
CAISVLQAYSVDTQYF
>TRBV6-2/TRBV6-3|-
CASSYLIDRTGEQYF
>TRBV2|-
CANREEGGGYTF
>TRBV12-3/TRBV12-4|-
CASSLDAAEAFF
>TRBV19|-
CASSIDQRGHATAHFYGYTF
>TRBV14|-
CASSQAGELFF